Detailed here is one T cell receptor (beta chain). The junction had 13 bases not matched to a gene; V was cut back by 10 bases and J by 5 bases. This CDR3 is built from 16 residues. CDR1 is ENHRY, CDR2 SYGVKD, per germline. The data stem from a study of spatial heterogeneity in lung cancer. Study in general: There were, on average, more than ten raw-read appearances for each unique TCR and UMI combination.

Time point described: sample taken at primary tumor resection. No cell sorting; template was whole RNA from tumor, lung tissue or PBMC. The donors comprised about 70 untreated early-stage non-small cell lung cancer patients. Each CDR3 protein is one row after TCRdb ran MiXCR on the 5' RACE reads. The sample carries more than 80,000 distinct CDR3 sequences, approximately 12% recorded once. The sequencing here drew on PBMCs, taken at surgery. J is TRBJ1-5 and V is TRBV10-3; 11 bases align to TRBD1. The TCR was taken from a male donor with early-stage non-small cell lung cancer. The DNA for the CDR3 is TGTGCCACCCAAAATACGGACAGGGGGCTGGATCAGCCCCAGCATTTT. Protein: CATQNTDRGLDQPQHF.